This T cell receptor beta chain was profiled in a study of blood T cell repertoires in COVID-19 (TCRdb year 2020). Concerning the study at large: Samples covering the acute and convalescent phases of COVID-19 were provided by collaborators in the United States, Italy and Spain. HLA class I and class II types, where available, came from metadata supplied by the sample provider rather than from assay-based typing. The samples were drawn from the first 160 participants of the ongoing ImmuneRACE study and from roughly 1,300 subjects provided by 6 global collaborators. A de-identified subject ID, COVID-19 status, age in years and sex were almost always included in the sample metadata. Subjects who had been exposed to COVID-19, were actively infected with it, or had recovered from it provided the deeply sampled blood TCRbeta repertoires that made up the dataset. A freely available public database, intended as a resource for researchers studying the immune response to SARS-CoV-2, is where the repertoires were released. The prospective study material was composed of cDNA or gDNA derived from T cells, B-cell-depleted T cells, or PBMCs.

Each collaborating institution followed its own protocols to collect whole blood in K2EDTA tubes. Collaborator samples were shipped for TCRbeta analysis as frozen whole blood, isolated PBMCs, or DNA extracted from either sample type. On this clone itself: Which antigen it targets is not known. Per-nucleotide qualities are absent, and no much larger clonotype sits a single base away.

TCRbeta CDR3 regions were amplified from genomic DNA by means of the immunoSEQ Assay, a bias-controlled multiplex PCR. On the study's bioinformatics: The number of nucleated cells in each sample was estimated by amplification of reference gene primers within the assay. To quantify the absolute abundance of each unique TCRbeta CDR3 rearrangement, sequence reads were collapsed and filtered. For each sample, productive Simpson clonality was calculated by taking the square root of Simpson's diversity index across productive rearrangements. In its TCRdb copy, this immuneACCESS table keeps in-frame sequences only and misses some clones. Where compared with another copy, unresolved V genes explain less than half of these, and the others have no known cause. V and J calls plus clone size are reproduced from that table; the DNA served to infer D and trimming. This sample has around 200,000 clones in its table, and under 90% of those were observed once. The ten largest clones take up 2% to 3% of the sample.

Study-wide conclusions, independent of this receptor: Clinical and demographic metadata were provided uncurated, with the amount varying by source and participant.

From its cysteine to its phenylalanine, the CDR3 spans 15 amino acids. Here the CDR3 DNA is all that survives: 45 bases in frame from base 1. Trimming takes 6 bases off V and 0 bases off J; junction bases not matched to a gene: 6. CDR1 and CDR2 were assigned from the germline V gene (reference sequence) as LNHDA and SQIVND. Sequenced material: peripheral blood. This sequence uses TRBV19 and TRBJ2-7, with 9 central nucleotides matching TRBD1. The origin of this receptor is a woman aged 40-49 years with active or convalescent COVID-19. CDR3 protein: CASRLQGQGSYEQYF. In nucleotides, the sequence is TGTGCCAGTAGACTTCAGGGACAGGGCTCCTACGAGCAGTACTTC.